The clone carrying this T cell receptor (beta chain) has only a few counts. Antigen unknown. Oncomine TCR Beta short-read sequencing was applied to DNA from cultured CD4+ T cells. TCRdb redid the calling of the PCR reads with MiXCR, one entry per CDR3 protein. The sample lists approximately 22,000 distinct CDR3 sequences; approximately 40% were seen once. Per the germline V gene, CDR1 is MDHEN and CDR2 is SYDVKM. This CDR3 is 12 amino acids long. The V end lost 3 bases, the J end lost 5 bases, and 7 bases lay between the germline ends. The sample belongs to a study of vaccination and CD4 T cells after COVID-19. Study overall: Overlapping spike peptides served as the stimulus for the cells. These peptides came from SARS-CoV-2 and from the common cold coronaviruses HCoV-NL63, HCoV-OC43 and HCoV-229E.

Time point defined: late sampling 161 to 241 days after vaccination in three convalescent patients. Treatment in this sample: approximately 9-day PBMC culture with coronavirus spike peptide pools or control peptides (ViraFEST assay). Under the ViraFEST approach, antigen-specific T cells were expanded with peptide pools and TCRs subsequently sequenced. The receptor was derived from a human donor who had recovered from COVID-19. Sequences were derived from CD4+ T cells from blood, cultured in vitro, sampled about 7 months after SARS-CoV-2 vaccination. The genes are TRBV28 and TRBJ1-2; no reliable D call. The CDR3 here is CASSFPEYGYTF. The CDR3 DNA reads TGTGCCAGCAGTTTCCCCGAGTATGGCTACACCTTC.